Listed here are 22 T cell receptor beta chains from one sample, sequenced in a study of OX40 agonist ivuxolimab in advanced cancers. Clones were sequenced by immunoSEQ multiplex PCR, and TCRdb holds only the in-frame ones, with some missing. The sample consists of some 60,000 clones, about 90% of them appearing once. Here the sequenced sample was CD4+ or CD8+ T cells sorted from blood, taken in a trial of the OX40 agonist ivuxolimab. All receptors derive from an adult with an advanced solid tumor such as melanoma, head and neck, liver or kidney cancer.

This sequence joins TRBV7-3 and TRBJ2-3; D is unclear. The CDR3 covers 14 residues. Trimming pared 4 bases from V and 4 bases from J, leaving 12 bases between. The germline V gene has CDR1 SGHTA and CDR2 FQGTGA. The CDR3 protein is CASSSPNDPDTQYF. The DNA of the CDR3 is TGTGCCAGCAGCTCTCCGAACGACCCAGATACGCAGTATTTT.

This clone has only a few counts. The chain is built from TRBV19 and TRBJ1-1; 7 nucleotides match TRBD1. V lost 7 bases and J lost 0; bases outside the gene matches: 11. Germline V CDR1 and CDR2: LNHDA, SQIVND (reference sequence). The CDR3 spans 16 residues. The CDR3 DNA sequence: TGTGCCAGTAATGAAGTGACAGGGACAATGAACACTGAAGCTTTCTTT. Its translation is CASNEVTGTMNTEAFF.

This sequence joins TRBV9 and TRBJ2-5, with 8 nucleotides matching TRBD2. This CDR3 is 17 amino acids long. CDR1 SGDLS and CDR2 YYNGEE come from the germline V gene. With 2 bases clipped from V and 2 bases from J, the junction kept 11 bases outside the gene matches. The CDR3 spells CASSVSGGGRVQETQYF. The CDR3 coding sequence is TGTGCCAGCAGCGTGTCCGGGGGGGGACGGGTGCAAGAGACCCAGTACTTC.

The chain couples TRBV5-1 to TRBJ2-1, with D perhaps matching TRBD2 (7 bases). The CDR3 totals 14 residues. Germline CDR1 SGHRS, CDR2 YFSETQ. Trimming stripped 2 bases from V and 8 bases from J, with 14 bases between. DNA for the CDR3: TGCGCCAGCAGCTTTGGTGGGAGGGGGTATGAGCAGTTCTTC. As protein: CASSFGGRGYEQFF.

The rearrangement joins TRBV6-1 to TRBJ2-1; D unclear. Trimming cost V 7 bases and J 2 bases, with 12 bases left between them. CDR1 and CDR2 (germline): MNHNS, SASEGT. The CDR3 loop spans 14 amino acids. The CDR3 protein is CASTATVTYNEQFF. In DNA, the CDR3 is TGTGCCAGCACCGCCACGGTAACCTACAATGAGCAGTTCTTC.

The chain has TRBV11-3 and TRBJ2-5; D is tentatively TRBD1 or TRBD2 (5 bases each). V was shortened by 1 base and J by 2 bases, with 14 bases between the two germline ends. CDR1 is SGHNT, CDR2 YENEEA, per germline. The CDR3 totals 16 residues. CDR3 bases: TGTGCCAGCAGCTTAGCTTCGGGACGAAAACAAGAGACCCAGTACTTC. It specifies CASSLASGRKQETQYF. Full variable domain (outside the CDR3, taken from reference TRBV11-3 and TRBJ2-5): EAGVVQSPRYKIIEKKQPVAFWCNPISGHNTLYWYLQNLGQGPELLIRYENEEAVDDSQLPKDRFSAERLKGVDSTLKIQPAELGDSAVYLCASSLASGRKQETQYFGPGTRLLVL.

The genes are TRBV28 and TRBJ1-3; D is unclear. Deletions cut 10 bases from V and 0 bases from J, with 13 bases between. This CDR3 is built from 14 residues. Germline V CDR1 and CDR2: MDHEN, SYDVKM. The CDR3 DNA sequence: TGTGCCACCTCCGACGCCTACTCTGGAAACACCATATATTTT. Its translation: CATSDAYSGNTIYF.

This clone has more than one count but fewer than ten. The V call is TRBV9, the J call TRBJ2-5; 11 bases are shared with TRBD2. This CDR3 has 15 amino acids. Germline V gene data show CDR1 as SGDLS and CDR2 as YYNGEE. J lost 2 bases, V lost 4 bases, and 4 bases had no gene match. The CDR3 loop reads CASSRRLAGQETQYF. The CDR3 DNA reads as TGTGCCAGCAGCCGGCGACTAGCGGGGCAAGAGACCCAGTACTTC.

The rearrangement joins TRBV5-5 to TRBJ2-2, with D unresolved. This CDR3 spans 11 amino acids. Germline V CDR1 and CDR2: SGHKS, YYEKEE (reference sequence). V was pared by 4 bases and J by 8 bases, with 6 bases between. CDR3 bases: TGTGCCAGCAGCGGAACTGGGGAGCTGTTTTTT. This translates into CASSGTGELFF.

The chain carries TRBV5-6 and TRBJ2-7; D uncertain. Trimming took off 0 bases at V and 2 bases at J, with 9 bases between the two ends. This CDR3 has 14 amino acids. The V gene's germline CDR1 is SGHDT and CDR2 YYEEEE. The CDR3 nucleotides are TGTGCCAGCAGCTTGGCCCTAGGTACCTACGAGCAGTACTTC. It encodes CASSLALGTYEQYF.

The chain employs TRBV4-1 and TRBJ2-3; D gene ambiguous. This CDR3 region has 16 residues. Trimming took off 0 bases at V and 2 bases at J, with 12 bases between the two ends. From germline, CDR1 is MGHRA and CDR2 YSYEKL. The CDR3 coding sequence is TGCGCCAGCAGCCAAGACGGCAGTCGGCCCACAGATACGCAGTATTTT. It specifies CASSQDGSRPTDTQYF.

The rearrangement joins TRBV5-4 to TRBJ2-3, with 10 bases aligning to TRBD2. The trim removed 1 base at V and 0 bases at J, leaving 5 bases unmatched. From germline, CDR1 is SGHNT and CDR2 YYREEE (reference sequence). The CDR3 is 17 residues long. The CDR3 bases are TGTGCCAGCAGCTTGAAGACTAGCGGGTCTAGCACAGATACGCAGTATTTT. It encodes CASSLKTSGSSTDTQYF.

This chain uses TRBV6-5 with TRBJ2-5; possible D gene TRBD1, 5 bases. V shed 7 bases and J shed 7 bases, with 16 bases lying between them. The CDR3 totals 13 residues. Germline CDR1 is MNHEY and CDR2 is SVGAGI. The CDR3 DNA reads as TGTGCCAGCACCAGTCAAGGGGTTGGGACCCAGTACTTC. Its protein product is CASTSQGVGTQYF.

This clone was detected only once. The V gene is TRBV5-4, the J gene TRBJ2-7; TRBD2 is a possible D gene (7 bases). CDR3 length equals 15 residues. Trimming removed 7 bases at V and 5 bases at J, with 22 bases between. The germline V gene has CDR1 SGHNT and CDR2 YYREEE (reference sequence). CDR3 protein: CASSTDTGGHHEQYF. In DNA form, the CDR3 reads TGTGCCAGCTCTACGGACACGGGGGGCCACCACGAGCAGTACTTC.

The genes are TRBV6-1 and TRBJ2-2, with 8 bases aligning to TRBD1. Germline V lookup: CDR1 MNHNS, CDR2 SASEGT. The CDR3 spans 15 residues. The V and J ends lost 11 bases and 2 bases, in that order; junction bases with no gene match: 10. DNA of the CDR3: TGTGCCGGGCGATCGGACAGGGCTAACACCGGGGAGCTGTTTTTT. This sequence encodes CAGRSDRANTGELFF.

The chain carries TRBV27 and TRBJ1-5; D remains ambiguous. V was cut by 9 bases and J by 2 bases, with 11 bases left in between. Germline V CDR1 and CDR2: MNHEY, SMNVEV (reference sequence). This CDR3 has 13 amino acids. For the CDR3, the DNA is TGTGCCAGACCTCGTGGGGGCAATCAGCCCCAGCATTTT. Its protein is CARPRGGNQPQHF.

The chain has TRBV7-3 and TRBJ2-2; D uncertain. The CDR3 is 14 amino acids. Trimming left V 2 bases short and J 0 bases short, with 4 bases between. Germline V gene lookup returns CDR1 SGHTA and CDR2 FQGTGA. The CDR3 loop is CASSLGANTGELFF. The DNA of the CDR3 is TGTGCCAGCAGCTTAGGGGCGAACACCGGGGAGCTGTTTTTT.

Notes on this clone: Germline and junction disagree at one end, which may indicate a read error. V gene TRBV7-7 combines with J gene TRBJ2-5; 9 bases align to TRBD1. The CDR3 spans 15 residues. Germline CDR1 SSHAT, CDR2 FNYEAQ (reference sequence). The CDR3 is CASSKTPGQGQTQYF. The DNA for the CDR3 is TGTGCTAGCAGCAAAACCCCGGGACAGGGACAGACCCAGTACTTC.

The chain carries TRBV30 and TRBJ1-2, with D perhaps matching TRBD1 (5 bases). Trimming took 3 bases from V and 6 from J, leaving 11 bases between them. The V gene's germline CDR1 is GTSNPN and CDR2 SVGIG (reference sequence). The CDR3 spans 12 residues. CDR3 sequence: CAWRQERDGYTF. DNA for the CDR3: TGTGCCTGGAGACAGGAAAGGGATGGCTACACCTTC.

This CDR3 reads CASSSRYEQYF. The DNA of the CDR3 is TGTGCCAGCAGCTCCCGCTACGAGCAGTACTTC. The rearrangement joins TRBV28 to TRBJ2-7; no clear D gene. The CDR3 is made up of 11 amino acids. Germline V CDR1 and CDR2: MDHEN, SYDVKM. V lost 6 bases to trimming and J lost 3 bases, with 6 bases between them. Using reference TRBV28 and TRBJ2-7 for the parts outside the CDR3, the full variable domain is DVKVTQSSRYLVKRTGEKVFLECVQDMDHENMFWYRQDPGLGLRLIYFSYDVKMKEKGDIPEGYSVSREKKERFSLILESASTNQTSMYLCASSSRYEQYFGPGTRLTVT.

This clone was recorded a few times. This is likely a read error, given that the CDR3 carries no conserved phenylalanine or tryptophan at its end. The DNA is omitted, as the CDR3 cannot be located on it reliably, and the CDR3 follows TCRdb's listing. The chain uses TRBV5-1 and TRBJ1-1; the listed D gene, TRBD1, was not tested against the DNA. The CDR3 sequence runs 11 residues, both termini included. Per germline, CDR1 SGHRS and CDR2 YFSETQ. CDR3 region: CASTRQAFGYH.

V gene TRBV7-2 combines with J gene TRBJ2-1; 14 nucleotides align to TRBD2. The ends lost 5 bases at V and 9 bases at J; junction bases unmatched: 6. In germline, CDR1 is SGHTA, CDR2 FQGNSA. The CDR3 has 15 amino acids. The CDR3 DNA reads TGTGCCAGCAGCCCTAGGACTAGCGGGAGGACTGAGCAGTTCTTC. Encoded protein: CASSPRTSGRTEQFF.